A selection of T cell receptor beta chains follows, all from one sample in a study of cytomegalovirus exposure and HLA in healthy donors. The method was immunoSEQ multiplex PCR; TCRdb's version includes in-frame clones alone and lacks a portion of them. The sample shows around 190,000 clones, roughly four fifths of them seen only once. Sample: PBMCs. The receptors were sampled from a woman aged 25-40 years in good health and CMV-seropositive. CDR3s include the opening cysteine and the closing phenylalanine or tryptophan. Each record gives: clone size, V gene, D gene, J gene, CDR3 DNA, CDR3 protein. A D gene is named only where the DNA matches it firmly. Where a row states a size, it is once, few, many or the class of an expanded clone; other rows omit it.

abundance: .; v_gene: TRBV28; d_gene: TRBD1; j_gene: TRBJ2-3; CDR3nt: TGTGCCAGCAGTGGGCCGACAGGGGTGAGCACAGATACGCAGTATTTT; CDR3aa: CASSGPTGVSTDTQYF
abundance: once; v_gene: TRBV5-6; d_gene: .; j_gene: TRBJ2-3; CDR3nt: TGTGCCAGCAGCTTTATATCCTCTGGTGAGGGAGATACGCAGTATTTT; CDR3aa: CASSFISSGEGDTQYF
abundance: few; v_gene: TRBV7-9; d_gene: .; j_gene: TRBJ2-1; CDR3nt: TGTGCCAGCAGTTCAACCATAGTAGAATCGGGGAATGAGCAGTTCTTC; CDR3aa: CASSSTIVESGNEQFF
abundance: .; v_gene: TRBV5-1; d_gene: TRBD1; j_gene: TRBJ2-5; CDR3nt: TGCGCCAGCAGCTTCGACAGGGGAGTCCAAGAGACCCAGTACTTC; CDR3aa: CASSFDRGVQETQYF
abundance: .; v_gene: TRBV2; d_gene: TRBD1; j_gene: TRBJ2-5; CDR3nt: TGTGCCAGCAGTGCCCTAGGACAGGGTTCCCAAGAGACCCAGTACTTC; CDR3aa: CASSALGQGSQETQYF
abundance: .; v_gene: TRBV14; d_gene: .; j_gene: TRBJ2-5; CDR3nt: TGTGCCAGCAGCTCTCAGGCCGGCCCCCAGGGGACCCAGTACTTC; CDR3aa: CASSSQAGPQGTQYF
abundance: .; v_gene: TRBV19; d_gene: TRBD2; j_gene: TRBJ2-1; CDR3nt: TGTGCCAGTAGCGACCGGACTAGCGGGAGAAATGAGCAGTTCTTC; CDR3aa: CASSDRTSGRNEQFF
abundance: .; v_gene: TRBV5-4; d_gene: .; j_gene: TRBJ2-7; CDR3nt: TGTGCCAGCAGCGTGCATGGGGGGTTCGAGCAGTACTTC; CDR3aa: CASSVHGGFEQYF
abundance: .; v_gene: TRBV28; d_gene: .; j_gene: TRBJ2-1; CDR3nt: TGTGCCAGCAGTCAAGTGGGGGGATACAATGAGCAGTTCTTC; CDR3aa: CASSQVGGYNEQFF
abundance: .; v_gene: TRBV4-1; d_gene: .; j_gene: TRBJ2-2; CDR3nt: TGCGCCAGCTCCCAAACTGAGACCGGGGAGCTGTTTTTT; CDR3aa: CASSQTETGELFF
abundance: .; v_gene: TRBV28; d_gene: TRBD2; j_gene: TRBJ2-7; CDR3nt: TGTGCCAGCTATGGACTAGCGGGAACCTACGAGCAGTACTTC; CDR3aa: CASYGLAGTYEQYF
abundance: .; v_gene: TRBV2; d_gene: TRBD2; j_gene: TRBJ2-2; CDR3nt: TGTGCCAGCTGCCGGGAGGGGATCGGGGAGCTGTTTTTT; CDR3aa: CASCREGIGELFF
abundance: .; v_gene: TRBV19; d_gene: .; j_gene: TRBJ1-2; CDR3nt: TGTGCCAGTAGTCTCCAGGGTTTTAGTGGCTACACCTTC; CDR3aa: CASSLQGFSGYTF
abundance: .; v_gene: TRBV28; d_gene: .; j_gene: TRBJ1-1; CDR3nt: TGTGCCAGCAGACTACCGACCGGGTCGCAAGCTTTCTTT; CDR3aa: CASRLPTGSQAFF
abundance: .; v_gene: TRBV15; d_gene: TRBD1; j_gene: TRBJ1-1; CDR3nt: TGTGCCACCAGCAGAGAGGGGACAGGGAACACTGAAGCTTTCTTT; CDR3aa: CATSREGTGNTEAFF
abundance: .; v_gene: TRBV28; d_gene: TRBD2; j_gene: TRBJ2-7; CDR3nt: TGTGCCAGCAGTCCCTACGGGAGGGGTTCCTACGAGCAGTACTTC; CDR3aa: CASSPYGRGSYEQYF
abundance: .; v_gene: TRBV11-2; d_gene: .; j_gene: TRBJ2-3; CDR3nt: TGTGCCAGCAGCTTTTGGACAGACACAGATACGCAGTATTTT; CDR3aa: CASSFWTDTDTQYF
abundance: .; v_gene: TRBV11-2; d_gene: .; j_gene: TRBJ1-1; CDR3nt: TGTGCCAGCAGCTTAATTTTCCAGGCCGGCATGAACACTGAAGCTTTCTTT; CDR3aa: CASSLIFQAGMNTEAFF